Listed here are 14 T cell receptor beta chains from one sample, sequenced in a study of T cells after posttransplantation cyclophosphamide (dated by TCRdb to 2016 to 2018). Library creation used the immunoSEQ multiplex PCR assay. Not all clones reach the TCRdb copy of this immuneACCESS table, which keeps in-frame sequences only. Checked studies attribute under half of the gap to unresolved V genes and leave the rest unexplained. The sample yields some 52,000 clones; around 84% were counted once. Approximately 2.6% of the sample lies in the top ten. The sample consisted of PBMCs. Receptors originate from a man under 40 with a blood cancer, CMV-positive, and with a related stem cell donor.

The rearrangement joins TRBV18 to TRBJ2-1, with a weak D call TRBD2 (7 bases). With 0 bases removed from V and 6 bases from J, the gap between germline ends came to 9 bases. The CDR3 runs 14 residues. Germline loops: CDR1 KGHSH, CDR2 LQKENI. The CDR3 region has the DNA TGTGCCAGCTCACCACCCGGGGGGCTCAATGAGCAGTTCTTC. Translation gives CASSPPGGLNEQFF.

The chain recombines TRBV5-1 with TRBJ1-2, with a possible D match to TRBD1 (6 bases). V dropped 9 bases and J dropped 5 bases, with 20 bases sitting between them. The CDR3 loop spans 14 amino acids. The germline CDR1 and CDR2 sequences are SGHRS and YFSETQ. The CDR3 protein is CAMNYDRFLYGYTF. For the CDR3, the DNA is TGCGCCATGAACTACGACAGGTTCCTTTATGGCTACACCTTC.

V and J are TRBV15 and TRBJ2-7; perhaps TRBD2 as D (5 bases). V was cut by 0 bases and J by 3 bases, with 12 bases left in between. The CDR3 runs 15 residues. The germline V gene has CDR1 LNHNV and CDR2 YYDKDF (reference sequence). The DNA of the CDR3 is TGTGCCACCAGCAGAGAGTCAGTTGGGAGCTACGAGCAGTACTTC. Its protein product is CATSRESVGSYEQYF.

The J gene is TRBJ1-2, the V gene TRBV18; 8 nucleotides align to TRBD1. The length of the CDR3 is 15 residues. Germline CDR1 is KGHSH and CDR2 is LQKENI. The trim removed 3 bases at V and 3 bases at J, leaving 6 bases unmatched. CDR3 region: CASSPRQGLDYGYTF. The CDR3 nucleotides are TGTGCCAGCTCACCCCGACAGGGGCTGGACTATGGCTACACCTTC.

V gene TRBV29-1 combines with J gene TRBJ2-3; 11 nucleotides agree with TRBD2. CDR1 is SQVTM and CDR2 is ANQGSEA in the germline V gene. The CDR3 has 15 residues. V dropped 5 bases and J dropped 1; count of bases not matched to a gene: 5. The CDR3 here is CSVSGTSGRTDTQYF. The CDR3, as DNA: TGCAGCGTTTCCGGGACTAGCGGACGCACAGATACGCAGTATTTT.

The chain has TRBV2 and TRBJ2-7, with D possibly TRBD1 on 6 matching bases. The V end was cut by 3 bases, the J end by 3 bases, with 9 bases between. The V gene's germline CDR1 is SNHLY and CDR2 FYNNEI. This CDR3 has 13 residues. The CDR3 loop reads CASSDGQSYEQYF. CDR3 sequence (DNA): TGTGCCAGCAGTGACGGACAGAGCTACGAGCAGTACTTC.

This chain uses TRBV5-8 with TRBJ1-5; D is perhaps TRBD1 (6 bases). Deletions cut 4 bases from V and 4 bases from J, with 12 bases between. CDR1 and CDR2 (germline): SGHTS, YDEGEE. CDR3 length: 14 residues. The DNA for the CDR3 is TGTGCCAGCAGCCCCGGGACACCTAATCAGCCCCAGCATTTT. Translated, it gives CASSPGTPNQPQHF.

The sample holds a few counts of this clone. The J gene is TRBJ1-3, the V gene TRBV19, with a weak D call TRBD1 (5 bases). This CDR3 is built from 15 residues. The V gene lost 2 bases and the J gene lost 1 base, with 9 bases spanning the gap. Germline CDR1 LNHDA, CDR2 SQIVND (reference sequence). CDR3 coding DNA: TGTGCCAGTAGTATACAGGGCCGATCTGGAAACACCATATATTTT. Translated, it gives CASSIQGRSGNTIYF.

The CDR3 DNA reads as TGTGCCTGGAGCCTTACAGGGACCGGGGAGCTGTTTTTT. As protein: CAWSLTGTGELFF. The gene calls are TRBV30 and TRBJ2-2, with D maybe TRBD1 (6 bases). V lost 3 bases to trimming and J lost 5 bases, with 10 bases between them. Germline assignment: CDR1 GTSNPN and CDR2 SVGIG (reference sequence). The CDR3 is 13 amino acids.

The chain has TRBV6-5 and TRBJ2-3; 9 bases agree with TRBD1. There are 16 residues in the CDR3. The trim removed 4 bases at V and 1 base at J, leaving 6 bases unmatched. CDR1 is MNHEY, CDR2 SVGAGI, per germline. The CDR3 spells CASSFRTGAGTDTQYF. DNA of the CDR3: TGTGCCAGCAGTTTCCGGACAGGGGCGGGCACAGATACGCAGTATTTT.

The chain is built from TRBV29-1 and TRBJ2-3, with unresolved D. The CDR3 runs to 15 residues. V gave up 1 base and J gave up 4 bases, with 15 bases separating them. CDR1 is SQVTM, CDR2 ANQGSEA, per germline. The DNA of the CDR3 is TGCAGCGTTGAAGCCCCAGATCAACCAGCAGATACGCAGTATTTT. Translated, it gives CSVEAPDQPADTQYF.

The chain couples TRBV9 to TRBJ2-7; a possible D gene is TRBD2 (5 bases). The germline CDR1 and CDR2 sequences are SGDLS and YYNGEE. The CDR3 consists of 13 residues. V lost 2 bases, J lost 1 base, and 7 bases lay in between. In nucleotides, the CDR3 is TGTGCCAGCAGCGTTGCGGGTTCCTACGAGCAGTACTTC. Translation: CASSVAGSYEQYF.

The chain combines TRBV7-8 with TRBJ1-3, with D unclear. Germline loops: CDR1 SGHVS, CDR2 FQNEAQ. This CDR3 comprises 15 residues. V was clipped by 5 bases and J by 0 bases, with 11 bases between them. The CDR3 DNA reads TGTGCCAGCAGCCCAGACTTATACTCTGGAAACACCATATATTTT. Translation gives CASSPDLYSGNTIYF. Full variable domain (remainder filled in from reference TRBV7-8 and TRBJ1-3): GAGVSQSPRYKVAKRGQDVALRCDPISGHVSLFWYQQALGQGPEFLTYFQNEAQLDKSGLPSDRFFAERPEGSVSTLKIQRTQQEDSAVYLCASSPDLYSGNTIYFGEGSWLTVV.

The chain employs TRBV30 and TRBJ1-5, with D hard to call. The ends were cut back, 1 base at V and 5 bases at J, with 12 bases in the middle. The CDR3 length is 14 residues. Germline assignment: CDR1 GTSNPN and CDR2 SVGIG (reference sequence). The CDR3 here is CAWSAGLGDQPQHF. The CDR3 nucleotides read TGTGCCTGGAGTGCCGGACTCGGGGATCAGCCCCAGCATTTT.